A selection of T cell receptor beta chains follows, all from one sample in a study of T cell responses to AZD1222 COVID-19 vaccine. The assay was immunoSEQ multiplex PCR, and TCRdb's table has in-frame clones only and misses some. The sample shows 80,000 to 100,000 clones, around 90% of them seen only once. Sequencing used peripheral blood, obtained on day 0 of AZD1222 vaccination. The origin of the receptors is an adult in good health. CDR3s include the opening cysteine and the closing phenylalanine or tryptophan. A D gene is named only where the DNA matches it firmly. Clone size is not always given. Where it is, it says once, few, many or a class for expanded clones.

clone size: -
V gene: TRBV28
D gene: -
J gene: TRBJ1-3
CDR3 protein: CATRQGNTIYF
CDR3 DNA: TGTGCCACTCGTCAGGGAAACACCATATATTTT

clone size: few
V gene: TRBV7-8
D gene: -
J gene: TRBJ2-6
CDR3 protein: CASSHRRISGANVLTF
CDR3 DNA: TGTGCCAGCAGCCATCGCCGGATTTCAGGGGCCAACGTCCTGACTTTC

clone size: -
V gene: TRBV2
D gene: -
J gene: TRBJ1-1
CDR3 protein: CASSEDLGRNTEAFF
CDR3 DNA: TGTGCCAGCAGTGAAGACTTGGGACGGAACACTGAAGCTTTCTTT

clone size: -
V gene: TRBV7-9
D gene: -
J gene: TRBJ2-2
CDR3 protein: CASSLAGEAGELFF
CDR3 DNA: TGTGCCAGCAGCTTAGCGGGGGAGGCCGGGGAGCTGTTTTTT

clone size: -
V gene: TRBV18
D gene: TRBD2
J gene: TRBJ2-1
CDR3 protein: CASSPLPAGSSYNEQFF
CDR3 DNA: TGTGCCAGCTCACCACTACCAGCGGGGAGCTCCTACAATGAGCAGTTCTTC

clone size: -
V gene: TRBV5-6
D gene: TRBD1
J gene: TRBJ1-5
CDR3 protein: CASSLTGTGGVQPQHF
CDR3 DNA: TGTGCCAGCAGCTTGACCGGGACAGGGGGCGTTCAGCCCCAGCATTTT

clone size: -
V gene: TRBV5-1
D gene: -
J gene: TRBJ2-7
CDR3 protein: CASSLTGSHEQYF
CDR3 DNA: TGCGCCAGCAGCTTGACAGGGTCCCACGAGCAGTACTTC

clone size: -
V gene: TRBV18
D gene: -
J gene: TRBJ2-1
CDR3 protein: CASSIDSNNEQFF
CDR3 DNA: TGTGCCAGCTCAATTGATTCTAACAATGAGCAGTTCTTC

clone size: -
V gene: TRBV27
D gene: -
J gene: TRBJ2-7
CDR3 protein: CASSGGYSYEQYF
CDR3 DNA: TGTGCCAGCAGCGGCGGATACTCCTACGAGCAGTACTTC

clone size: -
V gene: TRBV5-5
D gene: -
J gene: TRBJ2-2
CDR3 protein: CASSQPGVNTGELFF
CDR3 DNA: TGTGCCAGCAGCCAACCGGGAGTGAACACCGGGGAGCTGTTTTTT

clone size: -
V gene: TRBV9
D gene: -
J gene: TRBJ1-3
CDR3 protein: CASSTQSLSSGNTIYF
CDR3 DNA: TGTGCCAGCAGCACCCAGAGTTTAAGCTCTGGAAACACCATATATTTT

clone size: -
V gene: TRBV7-9
D gene: -
J gene: TRBJ2-3
CDR3 protein: CASSLGVDRTDTQYF
CDR3 DNA: TGTGCCAGCAGCTTAGGGGTTGACAGGACAGATACGCAGTATTTT

clone size: -
V gene: TRBV5-8
D gene: -
J gene: TRBJ2-5
CDR3 protein: CASSLYGGREGETQYF
CDR3 DNA: TGTGCCAGCAGCTTGTACGGAGGGCGAGAGGGAGAGACCCAGTACTTC

clone size: -
V gene: TRBV7-9
D gene: TRBD1
J gene: TRBJ2-3
CDR3 protein: CAITGGITDTQYF
CDR3 DNA: TGTGCCATCACAGGGGGCATCACAGATACGCAGTATTTT

clone size: -
V gene: TRBV30
D gene: -
J gene: TRBJ1-5
CDR3 protein: CAWSVPNSNQPQHF
CDR3 DNA: TGTGCCTGGAGTGTACCGAATAGCAATCAGCCCCAGCATTTT

clone size: once
V gene: TRBV27
D gene: -
J gene: TRBJ2-7
CDR3 protein: CASSLGGHEQYF
CDR3 DNA: TGTGCCAGCAGTTTGGGGGGCCACGAGCAGTACTTC

clone size: -
V gene: TRBV12-5
D gene: -
J gene: TRBJ1-1
CDR3 protein: CASGLVGTREAEAFF
CDR3 DNA: TGTGCTAGTGGTTTGGTAGGGACGAGAGAGGCTGAAGCTTTCTTT

clone size: -
V gene: TRBV29-1
D gene: -
J gene: TRBJ1-3
CDR3 protein: CRPPLPTRVPKGNTIYF
CDR3 DNA: TGCAGACCTCCTCTCCCAACCCGGGTCCCAAAGGGAAACACCATATATTTT

clone size: -
V gene: TRBV27
D gene: -
J gene: TRBJ2-7
CDR3 protein: CASSPGLALNEQYF
CDR3 DNA: TGTGCCAGCAGTCCGGGACTCGCTCTGAACGAGCAGTACTTC

clone size: -
V gene: TRBV28
D gene: -
J gene: TRBJ2-1
CDR3 protein: CASSLSAGYGNEQFF
CDR3 DNA: TGTGCCAGCAGTTTATCGGCAGGTTACGGCAATGAGCAGTTCTTC

clone size: -
V gene: TRBV27
D gene: -
J gene: TRBJ2-3
CDR3 protein: CASSPQGDTQYF
CDR3 DNA: TGTGCCAGCAGTCCGCAGGGAGATACGCAGTATTTT

clone size: -
V gene: TRBV6-4
D gene: -
J gene: TRBJ1-3
CDR3 protein: CASSELGRGGNTIYF
CDR3 DNA: TGTGCCAGCAGTGAGTTGGGGCGCGGTGGAAACACCATATATTTT

clone size: -
V gene: TRBV7-3
D gene: -
J gene: TRBJ1-1
CDR3 protein: CASSLDVVGNTEAFF
CDR3 DNA: TGTGCCAGCAGCTTAGATGTGGTGGGAAACACTGAAGCTTTCTTT

clone size: few
V gene: TRBV11-2
D gene: -
J gene: TRBJ2-2
CDR3 protein: CASSDSNTGELFF
CDR3 DNA: TGTGCCAGCAGCGACAGTAACACCGGGGAGCTGTTTTTT

clone size: -
V gene: TRBV5-6
D gene: -
J gene: TRBJ1-4
CDR3 protein: CASSRDNDNEKLFF
CDR3 DNA: TGCGCCAGCAGTCGAGACAATGATAATGAAAAACTGTTTTTT

clone size: -
V gene: TRBV5-1
D gene: -
J gene: TRBJ1-6
CDR3 protein: CASSGGSSYNSPLHF
CDR3 DNA: TGCGCCAGCAGCGGAGGGTCGTCCTATAATTCACCCCTCCACTTT

clone size: -
V gene: TRBV4-1
D gene: TRBD2
J gene: TRBJ2-2
CDR3 protein: CASSLRAGDTGELFF
CDR3 DNA: TGCGCCAGCAGCCTCAGGGCGGGAGACACCGGGGAGCTGTTTTTT

clone size: once
V gene: TRBV15
D gene: TRBD1
J gene: TRBJ1-2
CDR3 protein: CATSRALLDRDNYGYTF
CDR3 DNA: TGTGCCACCAGCAGAGCCCTCCTCGACAGGGATAACTATGGCTACACCTTC

clone size: -
V gene: TRBV11-2
D gene: TRBD1
J gene: TRBJ1-2
CDR3 protein: CASSRTGSNYGYTF
CDR3 DNA: TGTGCCAGCAGCCGGACAGGTTCTAACTATGGCTACACCTTC

clone size: few
V gene: TRBV27
D gene: -
J gene: TRBJ2-3
CDR3 protein: CASSLSKSRTDTQYF
CDR3 DNA: TGTGCCAGCAGTTTATCGAAGTCCCGCACAGATACGCAGTATTTT

clone size: -
V gene: TRBV27
D gene: -
J gene: TRBJ2-7
CDR3 protein: CASSPRTQRPSYEQYF
CDR3 DNA: TGTGCCAGCAGCCCTAGGACCCAGCGGCCCTCCTACGAGCAGTACTTC

clone size: -
V gene: TRBV10-3
D gene: TRBD2
J gene: TRBJ2-7
CDR3 protein: CAIGPSGGGYEQYF
CDR3 DNA: TGTGCCATCGGGCCCTCCGGGGGAGGGTACGAGCAGTACTTC

clone size: -
V gene: TRBV7-7
D gene: -
J gene: TRBJ1-1
CDR3 protein: CASSLGPTGRNTEAFF
CDR3 DNA: TGTGCTAGCAGCTTGGGGCCCACAGGCCGGAACACTGAAGCTTTCTTT

clone size: -
V gene: TRBV6-6
D gene: -
J gene: TRBJ1-1
CDR3 protein: CASSSGGGRTEAFF
CDR3 DNA: TGTGCCAGCAGTTCCGGGGGGGGAAGGACTGAAGCTTTCTTT

clone size: -
V gene: TRBV7-8
D gene: -
J gene: TRBJ2-5
CDR3 protein: CASSFDGQETQYF
CDR3 DNA: TGTGCCAGCAGCTTCGACGGTCAAGAGACCCAGTACTTC

clone size: -
V gene: TRBV28
D gene: -
J gene: TRBJ1-3
CDR3 protein: CASRDTHRNTIYF
CDR3 DNA: TGTGCCAGCAGGGACACCCATAGAAACACCATATATTTT

clone size: -
V gene: TRBV30
D gene: -
J gene: TRBJ2-6
CDR3 protein: CAWSVDFSGANVLTF
CDR3 DNA: TGTGCCTGGAGTGTAGATTTCTCTGGGGCCAACGTCCTGACTTTC

clone size: -
V gene: TRBV10-1
D gene: -
J gene: TRBJ2-3
CDR3 protein: CASSEAGSTDTQYF
CDR3 DNA: TGCGCCAGCAGTGAGGCGGGATCCACAGATACGCAGTATTTT

clone size: -
V gene: TRBV28
D gene: -
J gene: TRBJ2-7
CDR3 protein: CASTQSRQQYEQYF
CDR3 DNA: TGTGCCAGCACCCAATCAAGACAGCAGTACGAGCAGTACTTC

clone size: -
V gene: TRBV7-6
D gene: -
J gene: TRBJ1-1
CDR3 protein: CASSFGGRGTNTEAFF
CDR3 DNA: TGTGCCAGCAGCTTTGGGGGCAGGGGAACGAACACTGAAGCTTTCTTT